A selection of T cell receptor beta chains follows, all from one sample in a study of identifying expanded T cells in peripheral blood. The method was immunoSEQ multiplex PCR; TCRdb's version includes in-frame clones alone and lacks a portion of them. The table has about 80,000 clones, around 83% seen once. Sequencing was carried out using blood. Receptors originate from a person between 18 and 69 years old in good health. The CDR3 runs from the conserved cysteine through the conserved F or W. Each record gives: CDR3 length, J gene, D gene, clone size, V gene, CDR3 DNA, CDR3 protein. The D gene is left open where the match is weak. Size tells how often a clone was seen (once, few, many) or the class of an expanded clone, and some rows leave it out.

16 TRBJ2-6 . . TRBV11-2 TGTGCCAGCAGCTTAGGAATAGCCTCTGGGGCCAACGTCCTGACTTTC CASSLGIASGANVLTF
16 TRBJ1-2 . . TRBV7-8 TGTGCCAGCAGCTTAGGGGCGGGACGGAACAACTATGGCTACACCTTC CASSLGAGRNNYGYTF
15 TRBJ2-7 TRBD2 . TRBV18 TGTGCCAGCTCACCTAGCGGGAGCTCCTCCTACGAGCAGTACTTC CASSPSGSSSYEQYF
16 TRBJ1-3 . . TRBV10-3 TGTGCCATCAGTCCAAGGACTTTGGGAGTGGGAAACACCATATATTTT CAISPRTLGVGNTIYF
13 TRBJ2-3 TRBD1 . TRBV19 TGTGCCAGTAGTGGGGACAGGGTAGATACGCAGTATTTT CASSGDRVDTQYF
15 TRBJ1-1 . . TRBV6-5 TGTGCCAGCAGTTACTCGAGACTTTCGAACACTGAAGCTTTCTTT CASSYSRLSNTEAFF
15 TRBJ1-1 . . TRBV5-4 TGTGCCAGCAGCTTGGGGGTCCCCCAGCAGGGCGAAGCTTTCTTT CASSLGVPQQGEAFF
19 TRBJ1-5 TRBD1 . TRBV7-8 TGTGCCAGCAGTGGTCGACAGGGGAAGGTACTGGTGAGCAATCAGCCCCAGCATTTT CASSGRQGKVLVSNQPQHF
14 TRBJ2-2 . . TRBV29-1 TGCAGCGCCTACGGGTCGGGAAACACCGGGGAGCTGTTTTTT CSAYGSGNTGELFF
16 TRBJ2-1 . . TRBV11-2 TGTGCCAGCGGGCCATTCGTAGGGGAGACGAACAATGAGCAGTTCTTC CASGPFVGETNNEQFF
14 TRBJ1-1 . few TRBV9 TGTGCCAGCAGCGCCCTCGGGGCGAACACTGAAGCTTTCTTT CASSALGANTEAFF
16 TRBJ2-7 TRBD2 once TRBV28 TGTGCCAGCAGTTTAGTGGGGGGGGAGGCCTCCTACGAGCAGTACTTC CASSLVGGEASYEQYF
14 TRBJ1-1 TRBD1 . TRBV14 TGTGCCAGCGGACAGGGGGCGAGTTCCACTGAAGCTTTCTTT CASGQGASSTEAFF
14 TRBJ2-7 TRBD1 . TRBV7-2 TGTGCCAGCAGCCCGCGACAGGGGGCTGGCGAGCAGTACTTC CASSPRQGAGEQYF
17 TRBJ1-1 . . TRBV11-2 TGTGCCAGCAGCCAACCCTATGGGGGACAAATGAACACTGAAGCTTTCTTT CASSQPYGGQMNTEAFF
14 TRBJ2-7 TRBD1 . TRBV6-1 TGTGCCAGCAACAGCCGGGACAGGCGTTACGAGCAGTACTTC CASNSRDRRYEQYF
15 TRBJ2-1 . . TRBV9 TGTGCCAGCAGCGAATCGGGCTTTTCCTACAATGAGCAGTTCTTC CASSESGFSYNEQFF
14 TRBJ1-5 TRBD1 . TRBV19 TGTGCCAGTAGGGTAACAGGGGGCAATCAGCCCCAGCATTTT CASRVTGGNQPQHF
13 TRBJ2-1 . . TRBV12-5 TGTGCTAGTGGGCATGGTCGGGGGGACAGGCAGTTCTTC CASGHGRGDRQFF
14 TRBJ2-7 TRBD2 few TRBV2 TGTGCCAGCATGCCGCGGGAGGTCTCTACCGAGCAGTACTTC CASMPREVSTEQYF
15 TRBJ2-1 TRBD2 . TRBV11-1 TGTGCCAGCAGCTTACGGCTAGCGGGAGATAATGAGCAGTTCTTC CASSLRLAGDNEQFF
12 TRBJ2-7 . . TRBV28 TGTGCCAGCAGGGGGGATCGTTACGAGCAGTACTTC CASRGDRYEQYF
13 TRBJ2-7 . . TRBV19 TGTGCCAACGTCGAAGGGGCCCCCTACGAGCAGTACTTC CANVEGAPYEQYF
15 TRBJ1-3 . . TRBV25-1 TGTGCCAGCAGTGAAGCGGACAGCTCTGGAAACACCATATATTTT CASSEADSSGNTIYF
16 TRBJ2-1 . . TRBV5-4 TGTGCCAGCAGGGGAGAAGGATCACCCTCCTACAATGAGCAGTTCTTC CASRGEGSPSYNEQFF
16 TRBJ1-4 . . TRBV15 TGTGCCACCAGCAGAGATCGCCAGACGGATTATGAAAAACTGTTTTTT CATSRDRQTDYEKLFF
14 TRBJ1-2 . few TRBV4-1 TGCGCCAGCAGCCAAGAGGCTACACTCCCTGGCTACACCTTC CASSQEATLPGYTF
16 TRBJ2-2 TRBD2 many TRBV7-2 TGTGCCAGCAGCACGACTAGCGGGAGAGGCACCGGGGAGCTGTTTTTT CASSTTSGRGTGELFF
13 TRBJ1-5 . . TRBV6-5 TGTGCCAGCAGACGACAGGAGAATCAGCCCCAGCATTTT CASRRQENQPQHF
16 TRBJ1-3 . . TRBV6-6 TGTGCCAGCAGGGCATCGGGGGAAGGCCATGGAAACACCATATATTTT CASRASGEGHGNTIYF
15 TRBJ2-2 TRBD2 . TRBV6-6 TGTGCCAGCAGCAGACTAGCGGGAGCGGCCGGGGAGCTGTTTTTT CASSRLAGAAGELFF
16 TRBJ2-3 TRBD1 . TRBV9 TGTGCCAGCAGCGGAGGACAGGACCTTAGCACAGATACGCAGTATTTT CASSGGQDLSTDTQYF
12 TRBJ2-7 . few TRBV28 TGTGCCAGCAGTTTATCCCGGTCACAGCAGTACTTC CASSLSRSQQYF
12 TRBJ2-7 . . TRBV28 TGTGCCAGCACCCGAGGCACCTACGAGCAGTACTTC CASTRGTYEQYF
13 TRBJ2-3 TRBD2 . TRBV6-5 TGTGCCAGCAGAGGGGCGGGAGAGGATACGCAGTATTTT CASRGAGEDTQYF
14 TRBJ2-7 TRBD1 once TRBV19 TGTGCCAGCGCCCGGACAGGGGGCTCCTACGAGCAGTACTTC CASARTGGSYEQYF
15 TRBJ2-2 . few TRBV28 TGTGCCAGCAGCCCCCCCGACCGGGATACCGGGGAGCTGTTTTTT CASSPPDRDTGELFF
18 TRBJ2-1 TRBD2 . TRBV28 TGTGCCAGCAGTTCGGGACTAGCGGGAGGTAAAAGCTACAATGAGCAGTTCTTC CASSSGLAGGKSYNEQFF
14 TRBJ1-1 . once TRBV7-2 TGTGCCAGCAGCCCACGGGGGGACAAGTCTGAAGCTTTCTTT CASSPRGDKSEAFF
14 TRBJ2-7 . . TRBV4-2 TGTGCCAGCAGCCAAGCCGTCCCCTCCGTCGAGCAGTACTTC CASSQAVPSVEQYF